This T cell receptor beta chain was sequenced during a study of blood T cell repertoires in COVID-19. As for the study in general: COVID-19 samples collected from the United States, Italy and Spain covered acute and convalescent phases. T cells, B-cell-depleted T cells, or PBMCs provided the cDNA or gDNA that served as material.

The CDR3 runs to 13 residues. V lost 3 bases and J 1 base, leaving 7 bases between the germline ends. Germline V gives CDR1 SGHRS, CDR2 YFSETQ. Original methodology: Amplified reference gene primers provided the basis for estimating nucleated cell counts. Using immunoSEQ multiplex PCR, the repertoire was profiled, and TCRdb retains in-frame clones only, with some absent. From that table come the V and J calls and clone size; the DNA was used to work out D and trimming. The sample includes about 360,000 clones, around 84% seen only once; the top ten take roughly 3.1%. This receptor was identified in a human donor in a cohort sampled during active COVID-19. The chain carries TRBV5-1 and TRBJ1-1, with unresolved D. The specimen sequenced was peripheral blood. The CDR3 here is CASSYGSNTEAFF. The CDR3 bases are TGCGCCAGCAGCTACGGGTCGAACACTGAAGCTTTCTTT.